A selection of T cell receptor beta chains follows, all from one sample in a study of radiotherapy plus CTLA-4 blockade in lung cancer. Assay used: immunoSEQ multiplex PCR; TCRdb lists only in-frame clones, some missing. The sample yields fewer than 100,000 clones, about four fifths seen once. Specimen: peripheral blood, collected from a patient treated with radiotherapy plus ipilimumab. The receptors here all came from a human donor with non-small cell lung cancer who had stable disease on radiotherapy plus ipilimumab. Both conserved end residues are part of each CDR3. D genes are given only for firm matches. The listing skips clone size in some rows; elsewhere it reads once, few, many or a size class.

v_gene	j_gene	d_gene	abundance	CDR3aa	CDR3nt
TRBV7-3	TRBJ2-1	TRBD2	-	CASSFLAGALYNEQFF	TGTGCCAGCAGCTTCTTAGCGGGGGCCCTGTACAATGAGCAGTTCTTC
TRBV5-6	TRBJ1-6	-	once	CASSPGQQRNSPLHF	TGTGCCAGCAGCCCCGGACAGCAGCGTAATTCACCCCTCCACTTT
TRBV6-5	TRBJ1-6	TRBD1	few	CASSYLRTGSNSPLHF	TGTGCCAGCAGTTACCTCCGGACAGGGAGTAATTCACCCCTCCACTTT
TRBV29-1	TRBJ1-1	-	once	CSVQIYTEAFF	TGCAGCGTGCAGATATACACTGAAGCTTTCTTT
TRBV5-5	TRBJ1-6	TRBD1	-	CASRSGTGTPLHF	TGTGCCAGCAGGTCCGGGACAGGGACACCCCTCCACTTT
TRBV6-1	TRBJ1-5	TRBD1	-	CASSEALQGTVAQPQHF	TGTGCCAGCAGTGAAGCGCTTCAGGGGACAGTTGCTCAGCCCCAGCATTTT
TRBV6-5	TRBJ2-7	-	-	CASGKNAYEQYF	TGTGCCAGCGGCAAGAACGCCTACGAGCAGTACTTC
TRBV9	TRBJ1-3	-	once	CASSGNTIYF	TGTGCCAGCAGCGGAAACACCATATATTTT
TRBV6-5	TRBJ2-2	-	-	CASTSRRVNTGELFF	TGTGCCAGCACCTCCCGACGGGTTAACACCGGGGAGCTGTTTTTT
TRBV5-1	TRBJ2-3	-	once	CASRLAVSTDTQYF	TGCGCCAGCAGGTTAGCGGTTAGCACAGATACGCAGTATTTT
TRBV2	TRBJ2-1	TRBD2	-	CASRRGTSDHNEQFF	TGTGCCAGCAGAAGAGGGACTAGCGACCACAATGAGCAGTTCTTC
TRBV2	TRBJ1-6	-	-	CASRAGTPSGNSPLHF	TGTGCCAGCAGAGCCGGGACACCGAGCGGGAATTCACCCCTCCACTTT
TRBV28	TRBJ2-1	TRBD2	-	CASSLPILAGGYNEQFF	TGTGCCAGCAGTTTACCCATCCTAGCGGGGGGCTACAATGAGCAGTTCTTC
TRBV21-1	TRBJ1-5	-	-	CASSKVETGLYQPQHF	TGTGCCAGCAGCAAAGTTGAAACAGGTCTTTATCAGCCCCAGCATTTT
TRBV10-1	TRBJ2-2	-	-	CASSESTGANTGELFF	TGCGCCAGCAGTGAGTCTACAGGCGCGAACACCGGGGAGCTGTTTTTT